This is a list of T cell receptor beta chains from one sample in a study of beta chain features in type 1 diabetes. This table comes from immunoSEQ multiplex PCR, and its TCRdb copy is limited to in-frame clones, with some not included. The sample includes 900,000 or so clones, roughly 15% of them seen just once. The sample comprised naive CD4+ T cells from blood. The receptors shown here come from a woman in her late teens or twenties in good health. Each CDR3 is given with its conserved first and last residue. D genes are given only for firm matches. Only some rows state a clone size, as once, few, many or a class for expanded clones.

d_gene: TRBD1
j_gene: TRBJ2-7
abundance: .
v_gene: TRBV23-1
CDR3aa: CATYRRDRGYEQYF
CDR3nt: TGCGCCACTTACCGCCGGGACAGGGGTTACGAGCAGTACTTC

d_gene: .
j_gene: TRBJ2-5
abundance: few
v_gene: TRBV6-5
CDR3aa: CASSYSGRRLETQYF
CDR3nt: TGTGCCAGCAGTTACTCGGGCAGGAGATTAGAGACCCAGTACTTC

d_gene: .
j_gene: TRBJ1-4
abundance: few
v_gene: TRBV19
CDR3aa: CASSINPRRPFF
CDR3nt: TGTGCCAGTAGTATAAACCCCCGCCGTCCGTTTTTT

d_gene: .
j_gene: TRBJ2-1
abundance: few
v_gene: TRBV10-3
CDR3aa: CAIGGSYSYNEQFF
CDR3nt: TGTGCCATCGGTGGCTCCTACTCCTACAATGAGCAGTTCTTC

d_gene: .
j_gene: TRBJ2-7
abundance: .
v_gene: TRBV5-5
CDR3aa: CASSSAGRGYEQYF
CDR3nt: TGTGCCAGCAGCTCCGCCGGCAGGGGCTACGAGCAGTACTTC

d_gene: .
j_gene: TRBJ2-7
abundance: .
v_gene: TRBV7-9
CDR3aa: CASSFHRENYEQYF
CDR3nt: TGTGCCAGCAGCTTCCACAGGGAAAACTACGAGCAGTACTTC

d_gene: .
j_gene: TRBJ2-3
abundance: .
v_gene: TRBV5-1
CDR3aa: CASRGIDTQYF
CDR3nt: TGCGCCAGCAGGGGTATAGATACGCAGTATTTT

d_gene: TRBD2
j_gene: TRBJ2-3
abundance: .
v_gene: TRBV29-1
CDR3aa: CSVGVGGRAGTDTQYF
CDR3nt: TGCAGCGTTGGGGTGGGGGGGAGGGCCGGCACAGATACGCAGTATTTT

d_gene: TRBD1
j_gene: TRBJ1-1
abundance: few
v_gene: TRBV2
CDR3aa: CASSADRGGTEAFF
CDR3nt: TGTGCCAGCAGTGCGGACAGGGGAGGCACTGAAGCTTTCTTT

d_gene: TRBD1
j_gene: TRBJ1-1
abundance: .
v_gene: TRBV29-1
CDR3aa: CSAETRQGGNTEAFF
CDR3nt: TGCAGCGCGGAGACTAGACAGGGCGGGAACACTGAAGCTTTCTTT

d_gene: .
j_gene: TRBJ2-1
abundance: .
v_gene: TRBV28
CDR3aa: CASSFMGGRLYNEQFF
CDR3nt: TGTGCCAGCAGTTTTATGGGGGGCAGGCTATACAATGAGCAGTTCTTC

d_gene: TRBD2
j_gene: TRBJ2-1
abundance: .
v_gene: TRBV18
CDR3aa: CASSPIRLAGAARYNEQFF
CDR3nt: TGTGCCAGCTCACCAATACGCCTAGCGGGAGCCGCGCGGTACAATGAGCAGTTCTTC

d_gene: TRBD2
j_gene: TRBJ2-5
abundance: .
v_gene: TRBV15
CDR3aa: CATSSKPRVAGPGTQYF
CDR3nt: TGTGCCACCAGCAGTAAACCCCGAGTAGCGGGCCCCGGGACCCAGTACTTC

d_gene: .
j_gene: TRBJ2-1
abundance: .
v_gene: TRBV5-1
CDR3aa: CASSFTYNEQFF
CDR3nt: TGCGCCAGCAGCTTCACGTACAATGAGCAGTTCTTC

d_gene: .
j_gene: TRBJ2-5
abundance: few
v_gene: TRBV5-1
CDR3aa: CASSLRGATEETQYF
CDR3nt: TGCGCCAGCAGCCTGAGAGGGGCAACGGAGGAGACCCAGTACTTC

d_gene: .
j_gene: TRBJ2-1
abundance: .
v_gene: TRBV5-1
CDR3aa: CASSLFGNHNEQFF
CDR3nt: TGCGCCAGCAGCTTGTTCGGCAATCACAATGAGCAGTTCTTC

d_gene: .
j_gene: TRBJ2-7
abundance: few
v_gene: TRBV6-1
CDR3aa: CASSDHPVGGVEQYF
CDR3nt: TGTGCCAGCAGTGACCACCCGGTTGGGGGAGTTGAGCAGTACTTC

d_gene: .
j_gene: TRBJ1-2
abundance: few
v_gene: TRBV15
CDR3aa: CATSTRPNRYGYTF
CDR3nt: TGTGCCACCAGCACGAGACCAAACCGCTATGGCTACACCTTC

d_gene: TRBD2
j_gene: TRBJ2-1
abundance: .
v_gene: TRBV7-9
CDR3aa: CASSLTQGLAYEQFF
CDR3nt: TGTGCCAGCAGCTTAACACAAGGACTAGCTTATGAGCAGTTCTTC

d_gene: TRBD2
j_gene: TRBJ2-7
abundance: .
v_gene: TRBV9
CDR3aa: CASSVGPSGGYEQYF
CDR3nt: TGTGCCAGCAGCGTAGGACCCAGCGGGGGCTACGAGCAGTACTTC

d_gene: .
j_gene: TRBJ1-4
abundance: .
v_gene: TRBV5-1
CDR3aa: CASSPNGFSEKLFF
CDR3nt: TGCGCCAGCAGCCCGAACGGGTTTTCTGAAAAACTGTTTTTT

d_gene: TRBD1
j_gene: TRBJ2-7
abundance: few
v_gene: TRBV10-3
CDR3aa: CAISMTGAEQYF
CDR3nt: TGTGCCATCAGCATGACAGGGGCCGAGCAGTACTTC

d_gene: .
j_gene: TRBJ2-3
abundance: few
v_gene: TRBV18
CDR3aa: CASSPGRVGADTQYF
CDR3nt: TGTGCCAGCTCACCCGGCCGGGTTGGGGCAGATACGCAGTATTTT

d_gene: .
j_gene: TRBJ2-2
abundance: .
v_gene: TRBV5-5
CDR3aa: CASITRNTGELFF
CDR3nt: TGTGCCAGCATCACCAGGAACACCGGGGAGCTGTTTTTT

d_gene: .
j_gene: TRBJ2-7
abundance: .
v_gene: TRBV6-5
CDR3aa: CASRGGVGIYEQYF
CDR3nt: TGTGCCAGCAGAGGAGGGGTGGGAATCTACGAGCAGTACTTC

d_gene: .
j_gene: TRBJ1-5
abundance: .
v_gene: TRBV28
CDR3aa: CASSPYSNQPQHF
CDR3nt: TGTGCCAGCAGTCCCTATAGCAATCAGCCCCAGCATTTT

d_gene: .
j_gene: TRBJ1-2
abundance: .
v_gene: TRBV10-3
CDR3aa: CAISRTPEVFHGYTF
CDR3nt: TGTGCCATCTCCCGAACGCCGGAAGTCTTCCATGGCTACACCTTC

d_gene: TRBD2
j_gene: TRBJ2-5
abundance: few
v_gene: TRBV28
CDR3aa: CASSLDSASGRRWETQYF
CDR3nt: TGTGCCAGCAGTTTAGATTCGGCTAGCGGGAGGAGGTGGGAGACCCAGTACTTC